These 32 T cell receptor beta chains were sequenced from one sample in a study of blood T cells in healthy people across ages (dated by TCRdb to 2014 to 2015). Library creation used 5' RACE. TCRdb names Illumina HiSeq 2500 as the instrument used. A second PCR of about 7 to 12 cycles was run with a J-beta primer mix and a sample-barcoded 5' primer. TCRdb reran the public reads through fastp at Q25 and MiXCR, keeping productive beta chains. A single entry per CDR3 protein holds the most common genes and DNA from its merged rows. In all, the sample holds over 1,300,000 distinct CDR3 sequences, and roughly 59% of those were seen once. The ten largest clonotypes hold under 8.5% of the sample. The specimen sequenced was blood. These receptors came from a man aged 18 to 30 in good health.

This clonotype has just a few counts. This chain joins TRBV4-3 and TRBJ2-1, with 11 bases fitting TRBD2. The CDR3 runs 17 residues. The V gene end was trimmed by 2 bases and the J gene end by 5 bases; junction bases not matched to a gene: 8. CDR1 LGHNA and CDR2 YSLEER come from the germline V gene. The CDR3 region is CASSQSGLAATNNEQFF. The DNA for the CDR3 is TGCGCCAGCAGCCAATCGGGACTAGCGGCAACTAACAATGAGCAGTTCTTC.

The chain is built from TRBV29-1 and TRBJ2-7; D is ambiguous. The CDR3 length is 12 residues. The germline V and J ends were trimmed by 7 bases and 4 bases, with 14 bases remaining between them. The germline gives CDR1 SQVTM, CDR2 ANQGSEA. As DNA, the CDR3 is TGCAGCGCTTCGGTCTCCTCGTACGAGCAGTACTTC. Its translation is CSASVSSYEQYF.

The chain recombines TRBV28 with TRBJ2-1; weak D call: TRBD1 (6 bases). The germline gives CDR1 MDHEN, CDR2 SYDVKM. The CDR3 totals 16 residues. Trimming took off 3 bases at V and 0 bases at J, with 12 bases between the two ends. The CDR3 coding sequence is TGTGCCAGCAGTTTGGACGGGACAAGCTCCTACAATGAGCAGTTCTTC. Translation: CASSLDGTSSYNEQFF.

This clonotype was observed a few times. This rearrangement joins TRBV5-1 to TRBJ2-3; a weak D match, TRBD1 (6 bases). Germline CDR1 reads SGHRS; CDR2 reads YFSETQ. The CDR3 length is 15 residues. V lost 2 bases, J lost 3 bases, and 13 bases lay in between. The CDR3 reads CASSLRAGVTDTQYF. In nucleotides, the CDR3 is TGCGCCAGCAGCTTAAGGGCAGGGGTAACAGATACGCAGTATTTT.

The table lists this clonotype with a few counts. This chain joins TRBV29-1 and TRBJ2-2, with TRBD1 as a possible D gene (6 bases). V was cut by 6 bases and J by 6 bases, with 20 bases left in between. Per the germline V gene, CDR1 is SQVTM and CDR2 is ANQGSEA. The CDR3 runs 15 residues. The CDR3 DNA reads TGCAGCGTCGGAGAAGAAAGGGGGTATCCCGGGGAGCTGTTTTTT. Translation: CSVGEERGYPGELFF.

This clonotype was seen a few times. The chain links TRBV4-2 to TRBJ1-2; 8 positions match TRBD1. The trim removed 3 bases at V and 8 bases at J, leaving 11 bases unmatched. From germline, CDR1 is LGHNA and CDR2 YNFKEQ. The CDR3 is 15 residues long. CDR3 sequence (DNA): TGTGCCAGCAGCCACGACAGGGGAGGTACGAGAGGCTACACCTTC. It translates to CASSHDRGGTRGYTF.

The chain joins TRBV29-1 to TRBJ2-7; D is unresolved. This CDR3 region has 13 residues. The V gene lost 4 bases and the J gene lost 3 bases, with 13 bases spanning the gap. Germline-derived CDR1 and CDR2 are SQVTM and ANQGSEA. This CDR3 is CSVVLVGNYEQYF. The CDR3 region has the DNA TGCAGCGTTGTCTTGGTGGGCAACTACGAGCAGTACTTC.

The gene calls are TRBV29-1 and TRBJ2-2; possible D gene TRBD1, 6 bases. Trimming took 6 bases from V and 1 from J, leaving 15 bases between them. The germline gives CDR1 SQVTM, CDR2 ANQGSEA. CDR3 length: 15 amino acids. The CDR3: CSVKSPGQNTGELFF. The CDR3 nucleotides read TGCAGCGTGAAATCCCCGGGACAGAACACCGGGGAGCTGTTTTTT.

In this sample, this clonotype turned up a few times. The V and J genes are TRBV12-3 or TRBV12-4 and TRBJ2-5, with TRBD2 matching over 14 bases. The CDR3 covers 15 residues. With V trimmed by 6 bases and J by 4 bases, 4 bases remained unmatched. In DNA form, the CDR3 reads TGTGCCAGCAGCCGGACTAGCGGGAGGAGAGAGACCCAGTACTTC. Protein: CASSRTSGRRETQYF.

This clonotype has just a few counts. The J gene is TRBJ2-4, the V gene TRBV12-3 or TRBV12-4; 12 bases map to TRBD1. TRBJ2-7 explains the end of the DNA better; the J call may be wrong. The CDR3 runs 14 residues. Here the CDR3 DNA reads TGTGCCAGCACTGGGGGACAGGGGGCTTACGAGCAGTACTTC. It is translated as CASTGGQGAYEQYF.

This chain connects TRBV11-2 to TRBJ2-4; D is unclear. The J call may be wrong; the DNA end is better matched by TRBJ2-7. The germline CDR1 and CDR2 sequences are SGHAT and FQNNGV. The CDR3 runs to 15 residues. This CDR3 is CASSLGFGRTYEQYF. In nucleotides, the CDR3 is TGTGCCAGCAGCTTGGGGTTCGGACGGACCTACGAGCAGTACTTC.

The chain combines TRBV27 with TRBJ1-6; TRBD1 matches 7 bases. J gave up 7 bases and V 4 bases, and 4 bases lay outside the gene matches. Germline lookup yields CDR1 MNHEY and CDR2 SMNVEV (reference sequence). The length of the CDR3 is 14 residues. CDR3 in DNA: TGTGCCAGCAGTTGGACAGGAACAAATTCACCCCTCCACTTT. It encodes CASSWTGTNSPLHF.

The CDR3: CATSEVGTGLTDTQYF. CDR3 DNA sequence: TGTGCCACCAGTGAGGTCGGGACAGGGCTGACAGATACGCAGTATTTT. The chain carries TRBV24-1 and TRBJ2-3; 9 nucleotides line up with TRBD1. Germline V lookup: CDR1 KGHDR, CDR2 SFDVKD. V dropped 4 bases and J dropped 3; count of bases not matched to a gene: 7. This CDR3 is 16 amino acids long.

The CDR3 DNA reads as TGTGCCAGCAGCGCTAGGGAGCAGCCCCGTAACTATGGCTACACCTTC. This gives the protein CASSAREQPRNYGYTF. The chain is built from TRBV11-2 and TRBJ1-2; D gene uncertain. With 5 bases removed from V and 1 base from J, the gap between germline ends came to 17 bases. Germline loops: CDR1 SGHAT, CDR2 FQNNGV. The CDR3 extends over 16 amino acids.

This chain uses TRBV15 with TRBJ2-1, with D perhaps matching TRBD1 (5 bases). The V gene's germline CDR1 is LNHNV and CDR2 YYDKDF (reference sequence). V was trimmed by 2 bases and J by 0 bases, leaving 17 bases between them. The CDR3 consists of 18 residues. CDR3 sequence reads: CATSRSAEQESSYNEQFF. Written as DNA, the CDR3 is TGTGCCACCAGCAGAAGCGCCGAACAGGAGAGCTCCTACAATGAGCAGTTCTTC. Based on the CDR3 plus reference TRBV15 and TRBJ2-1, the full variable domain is DAMVIQNPRYQVTQFGKPVTLSCSQTLNHNVMYWYQQKSSQAPKLLFHYYDKDFNNEADTPDNFQSRRPNTSFCFLDIRSPGLGDTAMYLCATSRSAEQESSYNEQFFGPGTRLTVL.

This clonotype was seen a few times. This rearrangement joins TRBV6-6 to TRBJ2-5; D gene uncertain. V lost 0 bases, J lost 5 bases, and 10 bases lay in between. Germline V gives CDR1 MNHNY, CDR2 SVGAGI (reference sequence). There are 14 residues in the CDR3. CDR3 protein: CASSYSGRKETQYF. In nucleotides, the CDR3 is TGTGCCAGCAGTTACTCCGGAAGAAAGGAGACCCAGTACTTC.

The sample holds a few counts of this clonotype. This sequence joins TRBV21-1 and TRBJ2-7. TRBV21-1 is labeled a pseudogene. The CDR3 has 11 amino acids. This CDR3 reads CARRPSYEQYF. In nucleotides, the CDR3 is TGTGCCCGCCGTCCATCCTACGAGCAGTACTTC.

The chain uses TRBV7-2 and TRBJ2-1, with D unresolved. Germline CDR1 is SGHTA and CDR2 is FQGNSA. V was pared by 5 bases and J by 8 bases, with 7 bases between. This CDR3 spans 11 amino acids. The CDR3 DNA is TGTGCCAGCAGCGTTGTCGATGAGCAGTTCTTC. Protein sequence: CASSVVDEQFF. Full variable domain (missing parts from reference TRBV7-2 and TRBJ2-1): GAGVSQSPSNKVTEKGKDVELRCDPISGHTALYWYRQSLGQGLEFLIYFQGNSAPDKSGLPSDRFSAERTGGSVSTLTIQRTQQEDSAVYLCASSVVDEQFFGPGTRLTVL.

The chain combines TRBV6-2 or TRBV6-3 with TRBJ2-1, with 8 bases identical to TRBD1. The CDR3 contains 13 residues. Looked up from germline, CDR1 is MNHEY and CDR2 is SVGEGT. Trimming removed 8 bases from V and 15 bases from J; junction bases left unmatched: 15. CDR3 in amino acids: CASRSGQDAFTFF. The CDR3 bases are TGTGCCAGCCGCTCGGGACAGGATGCGTTCACGTTCTTC.

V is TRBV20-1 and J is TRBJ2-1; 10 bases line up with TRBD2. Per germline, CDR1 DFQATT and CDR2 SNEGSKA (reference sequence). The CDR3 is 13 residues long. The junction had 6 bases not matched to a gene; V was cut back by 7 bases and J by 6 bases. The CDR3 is CSGDSGGANEQFF. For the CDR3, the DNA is TGCAGTGGAGACAGCGGGGGGGCCAATGAGCAGTTCTTC.

The CDR3 sequence: CSARDLNYGYTF. The CDR3 DNA sequence: TGCAGTGCTAGGGACCTTAACTATGGCTACACCTTC. The chain recombines TRBV20-1 with TRBJ1-2; D unclear. This CDR3 is 12 amino acids long. Trimming took 3 bases from V and 1 from J, leaving 6 bases between them. The germline V gene encodes CDR1 DFQATT and CDR2 SNEGSKA (reference sequence).

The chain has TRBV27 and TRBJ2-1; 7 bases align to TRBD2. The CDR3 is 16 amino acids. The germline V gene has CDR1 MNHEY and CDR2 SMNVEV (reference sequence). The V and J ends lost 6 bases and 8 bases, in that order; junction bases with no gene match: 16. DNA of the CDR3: TGTGCCAGCAGGCCAAGCGGGGACGGGGTGTGGGATGAGCAGTTCTTC. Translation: CASRPSGDGVWDEQFF.

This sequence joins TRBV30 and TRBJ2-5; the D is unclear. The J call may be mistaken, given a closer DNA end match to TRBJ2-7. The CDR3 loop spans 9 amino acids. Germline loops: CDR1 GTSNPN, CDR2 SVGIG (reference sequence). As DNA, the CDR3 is TGTGCTTTGGGTCACGAGCAGTACTTC. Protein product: CALGHEQYF.

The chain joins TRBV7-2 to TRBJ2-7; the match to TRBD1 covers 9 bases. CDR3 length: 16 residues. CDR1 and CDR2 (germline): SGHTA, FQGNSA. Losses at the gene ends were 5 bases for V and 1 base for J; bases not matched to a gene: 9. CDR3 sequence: CASSLLPGQGSYEQYF. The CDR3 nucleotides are TGTGCCAGCAGCCTACTGCCGGGACAGGGTTCCTACGAGCAGTACTTC.

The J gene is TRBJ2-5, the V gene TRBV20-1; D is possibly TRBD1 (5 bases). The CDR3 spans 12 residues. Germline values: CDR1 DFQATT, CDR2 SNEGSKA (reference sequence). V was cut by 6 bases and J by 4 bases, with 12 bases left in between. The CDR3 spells CSATSGLETQYF. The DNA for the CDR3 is TGCAGTGCCACTTCAGGGTTAGAGACCCAGTACTTC.

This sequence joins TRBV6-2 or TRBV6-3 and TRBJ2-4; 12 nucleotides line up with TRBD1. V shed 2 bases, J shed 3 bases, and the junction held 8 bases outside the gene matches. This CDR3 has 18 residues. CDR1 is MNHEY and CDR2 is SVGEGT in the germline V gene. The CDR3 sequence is CASSYRDRGLGGKNIQYF. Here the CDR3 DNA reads TGTGCCAGCAGTTACCGGGACAGGGGGCTCGGGGGCAAAAACATTCAGTACTTC.

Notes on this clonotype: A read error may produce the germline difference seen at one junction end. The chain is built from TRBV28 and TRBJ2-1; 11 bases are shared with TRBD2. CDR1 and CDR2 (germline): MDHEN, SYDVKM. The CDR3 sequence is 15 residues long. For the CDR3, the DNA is TGTACCAGCAGTGAAAGACTAGCGGGGAGAAATGAGCAGTTCTTC. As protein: CTSSERLAGRNEQFF.

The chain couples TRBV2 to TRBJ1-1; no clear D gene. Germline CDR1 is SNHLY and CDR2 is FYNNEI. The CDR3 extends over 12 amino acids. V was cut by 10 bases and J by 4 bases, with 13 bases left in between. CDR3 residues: CATRRLGTEAFF. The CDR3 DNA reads TGTGCCACCCGCCGACTAGGCACTGAAGCTTTCTTT. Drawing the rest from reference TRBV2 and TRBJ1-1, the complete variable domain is EPEVTQTPSHQVTQMGQEVILRCVPISNHLYFYWYRQILGQKVEFLVSFYNNEISEKSEIFDDQFSVERPDGSNFTLKIRSTKLEDSAMYFCATRRLGTEAFFGQGTRLTVV.

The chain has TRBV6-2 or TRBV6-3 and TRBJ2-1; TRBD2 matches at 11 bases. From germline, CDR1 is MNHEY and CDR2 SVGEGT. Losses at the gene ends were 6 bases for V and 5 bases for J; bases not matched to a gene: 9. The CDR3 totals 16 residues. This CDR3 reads CASSTNLAGGNNEQFF. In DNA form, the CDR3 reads TGTGCCAGCAGCACTAATCTAGCGGGGGGCAACAATGAGCAGTTCTTC.

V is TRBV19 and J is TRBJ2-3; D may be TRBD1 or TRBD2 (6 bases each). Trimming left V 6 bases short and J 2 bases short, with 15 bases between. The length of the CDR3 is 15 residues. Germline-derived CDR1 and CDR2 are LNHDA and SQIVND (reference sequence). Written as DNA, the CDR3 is TGTGCCAGTAGAAGACGTCGGGGGCCCACAGATACGCAGTATTTT. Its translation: CASRRRRGPTDTQYF.

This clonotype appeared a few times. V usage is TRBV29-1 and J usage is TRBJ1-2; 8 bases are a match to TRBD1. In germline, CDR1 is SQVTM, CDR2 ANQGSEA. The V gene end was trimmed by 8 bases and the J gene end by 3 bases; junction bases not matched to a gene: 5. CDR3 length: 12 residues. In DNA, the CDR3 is TGCAGCACGCAGGGGGCATACTATGGCTACACCTTC. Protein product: CSTQGAYYGYTF. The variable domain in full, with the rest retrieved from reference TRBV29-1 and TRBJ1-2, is SAVISQKPSRDICQRGTSLTIQCQVDSQVTMMFWYRQQPGQSLTLIATANQGSEATYESGFVIDKFPISRPNLTFSTLTVSNMSPEDSSIYLCSTQGAYYGYTFGSGTRLTVV.

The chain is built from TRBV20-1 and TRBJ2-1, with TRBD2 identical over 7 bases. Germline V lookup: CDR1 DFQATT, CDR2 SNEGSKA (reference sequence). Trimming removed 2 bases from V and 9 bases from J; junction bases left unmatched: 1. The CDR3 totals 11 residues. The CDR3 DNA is TGCAGTGCTAGACTAGCGGCTGAGCAGTTCTTC. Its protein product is CSARLAAEQFF.